A selection of T cell receptor beta chains follows, all from one sample in a study of T cell repertoires in cytomegalovirus infection. No antigens are known for them. MiXCR, applied by TCRdb to the reads, yields one record per CDR3 protein. The sample holds roughly 310,000 distinct CDR3 sequences; 25% to 30% are singletons and the top ten take roughly 20%. The sample here was cultured PBMCs, taken from culture after CMV antigen stimulation. These receptors were collected from a human donor in good health (CMV status not recorded). Some clones in this sample may be carry-over from other donors' samples. The CDR3 runs from the conserved cysteine through the conserved F or W. A D gene is named only where the DNA matches it firmly. Clone size, where shown, is once, few, many, or a class for clones that have expanded.

V,size,J,D,CDR3,DNA
TRBV7-2,many,TRBJ2-7,NA,CASSLVGAESTYEQYF,TGTGCCAGCAGCCTCGTGGGAGCGGAGTCAACCTACGAGCAGTACTTC
TRBV7-9,many,TRBJ1-1,NA,CASSLGTQTTEAFF,TGTGCCAGCAGCTTAGGAACACAAACCACTGAAGCTTTCTTT
TRBV19,few,TRBJ2-5,NA,CASSRVIQETQYF,TGTGCCAGTTCCAGGGTGATCCAAGAGACCCAGTACTTC
TRBV2,once,TRBJ1-6,NA,CASIWDTGNSPLHF,TGTGCCAGCATTTGGGACACCGGGAATTCACCCCTCCACTTT
TRBV12-3/TRBV12-4,NA,TRBJ2-7,NA,CASSARYYEQYF,TGTGCCAGCAGCGCGCGTTACTACGAGCAGTACTTC
TRBV16,NA,TRBJ1-2,TRBD1,CASSQTTGDGYTF,TGTGCCAGCAGCCAAACTACAGGGGATGGCTACACCTTC
TRBV7-8,NA,TRBJ1-4,TRBD1,CASSLGQAGEKLFF,TGTGCCAGCAGCCTCGGACAGGCGGGGGAAAAACTGTTTTTT
TRBV7-8,many,TRBJ2-5,NA,CASSPSQETQYF,TGTGCCAGCAGCCCGTCCCAAGAGACCCAGTACTTC
TRBV7-2,few,TRBJ1-1,NA,CASSLVSHTEAFF,TGTGCCAGCAGCTTAGTCTCACACACTGAAGCTTTCTTT
TRBV6-6,NA,TRBJ1-1,TRBD1,CASQTGKFAEAFF,TGTGCCAGCCAGACAGGGAAGTTCGCTGAAGCTTTCTTT
TRBV7-4,few,TRBJ1-4,NA,CASSSTTRGPSSQGKGYEKLFF,TGTGCCAGCAGCTCCACCACCAGGGGACCCAGTAGTCAGGGGAAAGGTTATGAAAAACTGTTTTTT
TRBV11-3,once,TRBJ2-5,NA,CASSLGEDHQETQYF,TGTGCCAGCAGCTTAGGGGAGGACCATCAAGAGACCCAGTACTTC
TRBV5-1,few,TRBJ1-3,NA,CASSLGGDGNTIYF,TGCGCCAGCAGCTTGGGAGGTGATGGAAACACCATATATTTT
TRBV7-2,few,TRBJ2-1,NA,CASSPSSSSYNEQFF,TGTGCCAGCAGCCCCTCCTCGAGCTCCTACAATGAGCAGTTCTTC
TRBV6-5,NA,TRBJ2-6,NA,CASGRTLPGANVLTF,TGTGCCAGCGGAAGGACACTCCCTGGGGCCAACGTCCTGACTTTC
TRBV4-1,NA,TRBJ2-1,NA,CASSVKGNEQFF,TGCGCCAGCAGCGTAAAGGGAAATGAGCAGTTCTTC
TRBV6-1,NA,TRBJ2-7,NA,CASSARRGDPSYEQYF,TGTGCCAGCAGCGCACGTAGGGGGGACCCTTCCTACGAGCAGTACTTC
TRBV7-6,few,TRBJ1-5,TRBD1,CASSFAGGDQPQHF,TGTGCCAGCAGCTTTGCAGGGGGAGATCAGCCCCAGCATTTT
TRBV28,NA,TRBJ2-3,NA,CASSQMRPATDTQYF,TGTGCCAGCAGTCAGATGAGGCCAGCCACAGATACGCAGTATTTT
TRBV7-3,many,TRBJ2-3,NA,CASSSGRGSTDTQYF,TGTGCCAGCAGCTCCGGACGGGGAAGCACAGATACGCAGTATTTT
TRBV27,NA,TRBJ1-5,NA,CASSLYPPTGSNQPQHF,TGTGCCAGCAGTTTATACCCCCCCACAGGAAGCAATCAGCCCCAGCATTTT
TRBV10-3,few,TRBJ1-5,TRBD1,CAISTGTGDQPQHF,TGTGCCATCAGCACCGGGACAGGGGATCAGCCCCAGCATTTT
TRBV11-1,NA,TRBJ2-6,NA,CASSPKRLGANVLTF,TGTGCCAGCAGCCCAAAAAGGCTTGGGGCCAACGTCCTGACTTTC
TRBV20-1,few,TRBJ1-1,TRBD1,CSAFTGDEAFF,TGCAGTGCTTTCACAGGGGATGAAGCTTTCTTT
TRBV3-1,NA,TRBJ1-4,TRBD1,CASSQAADRVSEKLFF,TGTGCCAGCAGCCAAGCCGCGGACAGGGTATCTGAAAAACTGTTTTTT
TRBV7-6,few,TRBJ2-5,NA,CASASTEIETQYF,TGTGCCAGCGCGTCCACCGAGATCGAGACCCAGTACTTC
TRBV15,NA,TRBJ2-1,NA,CATSRDLRRATGNEQFF,TGTGCCACCAGCAGAGATTTGCGGAGGGCCACGGGCAATGAGCAGTTCTTC
TRBV6-6,NA,TRBJ2-3,TRBD2,CASRRSLAGMDTQYF,TGTGCCAGCAGGAGGAGCCTAGCGGGGATGGATACGCAGTATTTT
TRBV10-3,NA,TRBJ2-1,NA,CAITRGTSKDNEQFF,TGTGCCATCACTCGGGGGACCAGCAAGGACAATGAGCAGTTCTTC